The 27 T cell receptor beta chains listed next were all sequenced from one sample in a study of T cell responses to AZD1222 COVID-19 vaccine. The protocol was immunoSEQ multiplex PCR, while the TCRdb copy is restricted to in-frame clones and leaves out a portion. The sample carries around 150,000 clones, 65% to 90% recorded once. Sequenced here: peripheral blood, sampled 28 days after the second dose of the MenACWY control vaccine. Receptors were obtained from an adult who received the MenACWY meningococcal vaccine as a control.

CDR3 amino acids: CASSTNRGQGNEQFF. DNA for the CDR3: TGTGCCAGCAGTACCAATCGAGGGCAGGGGAATGAGCAGTTCTTC. This chain uses TRBV27 with TRBJ2-1, with D perhaps TRBD1 (6 bases). V was pared by 5 bases and J by 7 bases, with 18 bases between. Germline V gene sequence: CDR1 MNHEY, CDR2 SMNVEV (reference sequence). The CDR3 runs to 15 residues.

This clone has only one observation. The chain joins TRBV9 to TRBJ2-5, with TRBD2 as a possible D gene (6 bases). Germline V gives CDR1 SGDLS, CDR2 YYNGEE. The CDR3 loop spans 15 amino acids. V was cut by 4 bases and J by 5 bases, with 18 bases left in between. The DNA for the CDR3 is TGTGCCAGCAGCCCCTCCCAGACCCGGGGGGAGACCCAGTACTTC. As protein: CASSPSQTRGETQYF.

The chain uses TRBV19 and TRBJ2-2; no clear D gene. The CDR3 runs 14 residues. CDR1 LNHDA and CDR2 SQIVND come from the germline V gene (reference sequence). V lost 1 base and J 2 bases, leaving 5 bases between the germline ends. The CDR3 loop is CASSIGANTGELFF. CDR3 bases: TGTGCCAGTAGTATAGGCGCTAACACCGGGGAGCTGTTTTTT.

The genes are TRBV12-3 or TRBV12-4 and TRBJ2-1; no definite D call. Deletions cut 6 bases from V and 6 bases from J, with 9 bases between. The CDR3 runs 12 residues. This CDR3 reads CASRTQVNEQFF. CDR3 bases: TGTGCCAGCAGAACCCAGGTCAATGAGCAGTTCTTC.

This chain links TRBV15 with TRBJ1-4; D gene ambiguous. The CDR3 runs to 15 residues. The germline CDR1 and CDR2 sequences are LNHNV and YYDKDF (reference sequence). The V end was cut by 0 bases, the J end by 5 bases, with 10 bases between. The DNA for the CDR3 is TGTGCCACCAGCAGAGATCGTCACGGCAATGAAAAACTGTTTTTT. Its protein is CATSRDRHGNEKLFF. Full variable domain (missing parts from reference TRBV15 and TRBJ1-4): DAMVIQNPRYQVTQFGKPVTLSCSQTLNHNVMYWYQQKSSQAPKLLFHYYDKDFNNEADTPDNFQSRRPNTSFCFLDIRSPGLGDTAMYLCATSRDRHGNEKLFFGSGTQLSVL.

For the CDR3, the DNA is TGTGCCAGCAGCTTAGCGGAGGACGAGCAGTACTTC. Its translation is CASSLAEDEQYF. The rearrangement joins TRBV13 to TRBJ2-7; perhaps TRBD2 as D (5 bases). Trimming stripped 1 base from V and 5 bases from J, with 6 bases between. CDR1 PRHDT and CDR2 FYEKMQ come from the germline V gene (reference sequence). The CDR3 has 12 residues.

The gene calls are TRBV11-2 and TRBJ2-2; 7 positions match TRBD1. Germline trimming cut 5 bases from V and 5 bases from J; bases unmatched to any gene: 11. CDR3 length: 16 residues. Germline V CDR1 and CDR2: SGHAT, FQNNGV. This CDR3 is CASSRDSLFWTGELFF. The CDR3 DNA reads TGTGCCAGCAGCCGGGACAGCCTATTTTGGACCGGGGAGCTGTTTTTT.

This CDR3 is CSGRQGTEAFF. The CDR3 DNA reads TGCAGCGGTCGACAGGGTACTGAAGCTTTCTTT. V and J are TRBV29-1 and TRBJ1-1; 7 nucleotides agree with TRBD1. The CDR3 runs 11 residues. Germline assignment: CDR1 SQVTM and CDR2 ANQGSEA. V shed 7 bases, J shed 5 bases, and the junction held 4 bases outside the gene matches.

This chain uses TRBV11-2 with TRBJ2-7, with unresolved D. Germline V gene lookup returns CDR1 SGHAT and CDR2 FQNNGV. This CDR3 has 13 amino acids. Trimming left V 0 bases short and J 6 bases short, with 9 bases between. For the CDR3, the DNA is TGTGCCAGCAGCTTAGATATCATGACCGAGCAGTACGTC. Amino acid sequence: CASSLDIMTEQYV.

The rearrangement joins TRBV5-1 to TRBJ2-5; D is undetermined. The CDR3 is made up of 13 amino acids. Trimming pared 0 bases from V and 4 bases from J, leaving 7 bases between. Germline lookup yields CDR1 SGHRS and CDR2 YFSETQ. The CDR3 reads CASSLVLGETQYF. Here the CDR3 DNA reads TGCGCCAGCAGCTTGGTGTTAGGAGAGACCCAGTACTTC.

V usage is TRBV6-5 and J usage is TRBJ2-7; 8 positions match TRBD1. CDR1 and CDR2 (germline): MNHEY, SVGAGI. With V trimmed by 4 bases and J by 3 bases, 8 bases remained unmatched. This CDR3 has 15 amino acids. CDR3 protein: CASSFAGGRVYEQYF. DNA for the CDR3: TGTGCCAGCAGTTTCGCAGGGGGCCGTGTCTACGAGCAGTACTTC.

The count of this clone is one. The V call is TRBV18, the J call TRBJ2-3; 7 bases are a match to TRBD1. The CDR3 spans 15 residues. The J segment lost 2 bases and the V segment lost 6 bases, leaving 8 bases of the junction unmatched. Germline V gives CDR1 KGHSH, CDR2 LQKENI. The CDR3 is CASSERQGATDTQYF. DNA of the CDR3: TGTGCCAGCTCCGAGAGACAGGGAGCCACAGATACGCAGTATTTT.

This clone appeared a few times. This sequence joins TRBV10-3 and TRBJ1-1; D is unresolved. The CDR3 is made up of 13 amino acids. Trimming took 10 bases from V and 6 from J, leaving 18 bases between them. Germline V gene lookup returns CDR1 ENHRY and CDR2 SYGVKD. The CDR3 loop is CASRWIISAEAFF. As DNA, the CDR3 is TGTGCCAGCCGGTGGATAATCTCTGCTGAAGCTTTCTTT.

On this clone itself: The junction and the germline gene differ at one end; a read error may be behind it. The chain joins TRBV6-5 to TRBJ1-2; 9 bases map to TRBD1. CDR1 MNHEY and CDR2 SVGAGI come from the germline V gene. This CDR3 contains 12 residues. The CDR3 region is CASSPGQGRTLF. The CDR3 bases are TGTGCCAGCAGCCCCGGACAGGGGCGGACCCTCTTC.

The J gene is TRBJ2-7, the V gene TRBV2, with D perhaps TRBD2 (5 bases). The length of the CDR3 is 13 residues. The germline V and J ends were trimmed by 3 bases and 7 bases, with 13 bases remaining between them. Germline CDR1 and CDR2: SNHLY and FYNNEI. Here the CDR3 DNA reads TGTGCCAGCAGTGAGGCCCCCTCGGGGGAGCAGTACTTC. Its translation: CASSEAPSGEQYF.

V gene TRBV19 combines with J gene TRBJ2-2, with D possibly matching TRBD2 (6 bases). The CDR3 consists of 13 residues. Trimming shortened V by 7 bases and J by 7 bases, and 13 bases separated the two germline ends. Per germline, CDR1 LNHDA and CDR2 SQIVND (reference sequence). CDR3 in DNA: TGTGCCAGTACCCCCAGGGAGGTCGGGGAGCTGTTTTTT. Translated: CASTPREVGELFF.

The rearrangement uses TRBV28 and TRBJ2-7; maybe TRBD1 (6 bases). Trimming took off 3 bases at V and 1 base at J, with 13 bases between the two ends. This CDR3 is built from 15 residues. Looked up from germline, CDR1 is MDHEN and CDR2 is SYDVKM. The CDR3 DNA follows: TGTGCCAGCAGTTTCGCCAGGGGAGTTTCCTACGAGCAGTACTTC. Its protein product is CASSFARGVSYEQYF.

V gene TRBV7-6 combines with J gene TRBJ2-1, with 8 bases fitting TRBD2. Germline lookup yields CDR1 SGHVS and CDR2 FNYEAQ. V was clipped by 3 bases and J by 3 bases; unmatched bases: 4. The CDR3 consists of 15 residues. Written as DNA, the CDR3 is TGTGCCAGCAGCTTTTTTAGCGGGAACTACAATGAGCAGTTCTTC. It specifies CASSFFSGNYNEQFF.

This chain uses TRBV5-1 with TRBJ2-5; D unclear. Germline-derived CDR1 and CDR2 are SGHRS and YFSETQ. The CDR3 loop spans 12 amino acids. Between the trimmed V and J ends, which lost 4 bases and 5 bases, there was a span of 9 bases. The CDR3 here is CASSRIGETQYF. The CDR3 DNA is TGCGCCAGCAGCCGAATAGGGGAGACCCAGTACTTC.

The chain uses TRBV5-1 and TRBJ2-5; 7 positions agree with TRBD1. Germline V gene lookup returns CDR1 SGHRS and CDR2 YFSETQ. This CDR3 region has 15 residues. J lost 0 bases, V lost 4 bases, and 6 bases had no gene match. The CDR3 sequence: CASSPIGQDQETQYF. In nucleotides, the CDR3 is TGCGCCAGCAGCCCCATAGGACAGGACCAAGAGACCCAGTACTTC.

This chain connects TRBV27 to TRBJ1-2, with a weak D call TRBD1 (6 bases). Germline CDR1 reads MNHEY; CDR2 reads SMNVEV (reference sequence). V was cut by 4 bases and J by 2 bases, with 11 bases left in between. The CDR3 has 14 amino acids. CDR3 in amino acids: CASSSEDSNYGYTF. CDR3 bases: TGTGCCAGCAGTTCCGAGGACAGCAACTATGGCTACACCTTC.

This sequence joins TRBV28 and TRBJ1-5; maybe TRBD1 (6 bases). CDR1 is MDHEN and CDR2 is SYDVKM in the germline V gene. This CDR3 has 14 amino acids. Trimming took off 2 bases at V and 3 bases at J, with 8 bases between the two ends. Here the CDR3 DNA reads TGTGCCAGCAGTTTAGGACAGTCCAATCAGCCCCAGCATTTT. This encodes CASSLGQSNQPQHF. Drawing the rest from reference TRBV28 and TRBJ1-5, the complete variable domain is DVKVTQSSRYLVKRTGEKVFLECVQDMDHENMFWYRQDPGLGLRLIYFSYDVKMKEKGDIPEGYSVSREKKERFSLILESASTNQTSMYLCASSLGQSNQPQHFGDGTRLSIL.

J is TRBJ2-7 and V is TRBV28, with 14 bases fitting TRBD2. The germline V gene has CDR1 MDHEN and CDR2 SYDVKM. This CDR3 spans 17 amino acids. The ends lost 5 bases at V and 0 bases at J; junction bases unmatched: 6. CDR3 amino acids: CASSPPGTSGGSYEQYV. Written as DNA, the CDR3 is TGTGCCAGCAGTCCCCCAGGGACTAGCGGGGGCTCCTACGAGCAGTACGTC.

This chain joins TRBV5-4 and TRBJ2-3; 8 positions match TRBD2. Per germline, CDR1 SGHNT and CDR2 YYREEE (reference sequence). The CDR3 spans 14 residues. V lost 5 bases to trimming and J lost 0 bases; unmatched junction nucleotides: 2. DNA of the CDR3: TGTGCCAGCAGTAGACTAGCGAGCACAGATACGCAGTATTTT. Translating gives CASSRLASTDTQYF. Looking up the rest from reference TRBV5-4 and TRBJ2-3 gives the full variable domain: ETGVTQSPTHLIKTRGQQVTLRCSSQSGHNTVSWYQQALGQGPQFIFQYYREEENGRGNFPPRFSGLQFPNYSSELNVNALELDDSALYLCASSRLASTDTQYFGPGTRLTVL.

Written as DNA, the CDR3 is TGTGCCAGCAGCTCCTCGGACGAGGGAGCTGGAAACACCATATATTTT. It yields the protein CASSSSDEGAGNTIYF. The V call is TRBV5-4, the J call TRBJ1-3, with D hard to call. V shed 3 bases and J shed 2 bases, with 15 bases lying between them. CDR1 is SGHNT and CDR2 is YYREEE in the germline V gene (reference sequence). This CDR3 has 16 amino acids.

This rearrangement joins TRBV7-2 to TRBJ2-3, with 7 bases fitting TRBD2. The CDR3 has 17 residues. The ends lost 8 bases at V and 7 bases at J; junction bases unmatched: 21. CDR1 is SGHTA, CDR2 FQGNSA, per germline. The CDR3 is CASENAGGSGGRYTQYF. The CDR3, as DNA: TGTGCCAGCGAAAATGCGGGCGGGAGTGGAGGGCGATATACGCAGTATTTT.

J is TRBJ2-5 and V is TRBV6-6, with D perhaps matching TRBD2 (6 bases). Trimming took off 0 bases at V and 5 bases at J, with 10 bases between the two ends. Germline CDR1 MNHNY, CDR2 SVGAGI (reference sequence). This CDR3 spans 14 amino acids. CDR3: CASSYSKEGETQYF. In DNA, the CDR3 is TGTGCCAGCAGTTACTCGAAGGAGGGGGAGACCCAGTACTTC.